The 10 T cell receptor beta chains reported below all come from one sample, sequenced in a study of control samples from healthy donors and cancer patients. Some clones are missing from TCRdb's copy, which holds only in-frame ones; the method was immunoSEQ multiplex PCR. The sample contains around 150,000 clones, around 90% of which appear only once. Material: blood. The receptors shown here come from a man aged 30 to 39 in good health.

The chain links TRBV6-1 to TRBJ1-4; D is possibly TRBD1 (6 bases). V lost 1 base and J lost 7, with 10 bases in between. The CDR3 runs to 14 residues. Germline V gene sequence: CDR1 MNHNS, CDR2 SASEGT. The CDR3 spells CASSEGGAGEKLFF. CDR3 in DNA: TGTGCCAGCAGTGAAGGGGGGGCGGGTGAAAAACTGTTTTTT.

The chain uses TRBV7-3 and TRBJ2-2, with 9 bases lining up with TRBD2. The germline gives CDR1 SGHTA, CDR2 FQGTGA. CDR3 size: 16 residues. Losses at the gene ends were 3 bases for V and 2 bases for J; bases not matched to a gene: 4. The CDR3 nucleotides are TGTGCCAGCAGCTTCAATAGCGGGGGTAACACCGGGGAGCTGTTTTTT. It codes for CASSFNSGGNTGELFF.

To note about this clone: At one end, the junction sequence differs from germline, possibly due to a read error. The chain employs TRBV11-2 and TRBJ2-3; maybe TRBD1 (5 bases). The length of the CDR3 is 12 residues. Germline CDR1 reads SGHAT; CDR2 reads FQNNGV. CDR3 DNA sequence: TGTGCCAGCAGCTTAGATTGGGGCAGTCAGAACTTT. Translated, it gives CASSLDWGSQNF. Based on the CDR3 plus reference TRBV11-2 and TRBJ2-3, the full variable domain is EAGVAQSPRYKIIEKRQSVAFWCNPISGHATLYWYQQILGQGPKLLIQFQNNGVVDDSQLPKDRFSAERLKGVDSTLKIQPAKLEDSAVYLCASSLDWGSQNFGPGTRLTVL.

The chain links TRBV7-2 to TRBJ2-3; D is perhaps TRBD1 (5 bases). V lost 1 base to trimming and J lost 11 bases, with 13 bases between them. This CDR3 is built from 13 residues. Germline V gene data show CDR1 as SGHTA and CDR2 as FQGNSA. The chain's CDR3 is CASSLGGPARQYF. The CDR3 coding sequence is TGTGCCAGCAGCTTAGGGGGCCCGGCTAGGCAGTATTTT.

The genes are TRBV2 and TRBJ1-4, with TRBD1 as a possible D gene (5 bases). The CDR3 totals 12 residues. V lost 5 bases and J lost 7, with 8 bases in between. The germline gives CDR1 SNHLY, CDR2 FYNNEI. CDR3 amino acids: CASSWTSEKLFF. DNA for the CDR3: TGTGCCAGCAGTTGGACAAGTGAAAAACTGTTTTTT.

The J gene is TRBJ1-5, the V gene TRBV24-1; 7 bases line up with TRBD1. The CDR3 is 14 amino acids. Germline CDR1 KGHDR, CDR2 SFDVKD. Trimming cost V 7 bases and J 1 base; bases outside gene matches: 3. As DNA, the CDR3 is TGTGCCACCAGCCGACAGGGAAGCAATCAGCCCCAGCATTTT. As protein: CATSRQGSNQPQHF.

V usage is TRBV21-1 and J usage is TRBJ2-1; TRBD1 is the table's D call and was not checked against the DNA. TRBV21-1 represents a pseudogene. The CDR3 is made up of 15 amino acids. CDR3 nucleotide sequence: TGTGCCAGCAGCATGGGGGGACAGGGGTACAATGAGCAGTTCTTC. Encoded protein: CASSMGGQGYNEQFF.

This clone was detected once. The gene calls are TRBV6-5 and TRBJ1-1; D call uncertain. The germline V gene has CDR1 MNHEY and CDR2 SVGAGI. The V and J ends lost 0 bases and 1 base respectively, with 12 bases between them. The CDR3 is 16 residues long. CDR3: CASSYSMGGGNTEAFF. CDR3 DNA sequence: TGTGCCAGCAGTTACTCCATGGGAGGAGGGAACACTGAAGCTTTCTTT.

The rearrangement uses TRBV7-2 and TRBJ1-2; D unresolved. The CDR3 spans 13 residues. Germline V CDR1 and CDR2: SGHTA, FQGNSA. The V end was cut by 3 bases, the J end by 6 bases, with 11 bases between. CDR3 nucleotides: TGTGCCAGCAGCTTCAGATCGGGGAATGGCTACACCTTC. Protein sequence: CASSFRSGNGYTF.

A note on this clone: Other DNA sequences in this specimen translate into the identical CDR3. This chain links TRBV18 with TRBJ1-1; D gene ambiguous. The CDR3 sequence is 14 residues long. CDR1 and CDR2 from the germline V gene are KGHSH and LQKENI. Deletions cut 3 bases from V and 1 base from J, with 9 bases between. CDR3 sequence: CASSPLNGNTEAFF. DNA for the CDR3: TGTGCCAGCTCACCTCTTAATGGGAACACTGAAGCTTTCTTT.